Below are 18 T cell receptor beta chains sequenced from a single sample in a study of beta chain features in type 1 diabetes (dated by TCRdb to 2016 to 2018). The library came from the immunoSEQ multiplex PCR assay. The High Capacity cDNA Reverse Transcription Kit was used to reverse transcribe all of the isolated RNA, meaning that expressed TCRB transcripts were what got sequenced. Not all clones reach the TCRdb copy of this immuneACCESS table, which keeps in-frame sequences only. Checked studies attribute under half of the gap to unresolved V genes and leave the rest unexplained. Within this sample are around 650,000 clones, with under 15% of them counted one time only. The ten most abundant clones make up 0.095% to 0.15% of the sample. Antigens of these TCRs are unknown. Study-level results and caveats: In all four CD4+ subsets, TCRB CDR3 length was moderately but significantly shorter in type 1 diabetes patients.

Sequenced: naive CD4+ T cells from blood. Taken with the paper, the label for cell subset or site translates to: true naive CD4+ T cells. These receptors were obtained from a man between 25 and 39 years old with type 1 diabetes.

V and J are TRBV7-2 and TRBJ1-2; the D gene is possibly TRBD1 (6 bases). In germline, CDR1 is SGHTA, CDR2 FQGNSA. Between the trimmed V and J ends, which lost 5 bases and 8 bases, there was a span of 18 bases. The CDR3 consists of 14 residues. The CDR3 protein is CASSAGRGARGYTF. CDR3 DNA sequence: TGTGCCAGCAGCGCAGGACGGGGGGCGCGCGGCTACACCTTC.

This clone has more than one count but fewer than ten. The chain recombines TRBV28 with TRBJ2-7; D uncertain. Germline V lookup: CDR1 MDHEN, CDR2 SYDVKM. This CDR3 spans 16 amino acids. The V end lost 3 bases, the J end lost 0 bases, and 15 bases lay between the germline ends. In nucleotides, the CDR3 is TGTGCCAGCAGTTTCACCCTGACTGGAAGCTCCTACGAGCAGTACTTC. Residues: CASSFTLTGSSYEQYF.

A few counts support this clone. This rearrangement joins TRBV11-2 to TRBJ2-7; 7 bases fit TRBD1. The V segment lost 5 bases and the J segment 1 base; nucleotides outside the gene matches: 8. This CDR3 region has 15 residues. The germline V gene has CDR1 SGHAT and CDR2 FQNNGV. The CDR3 bases are TGTGCCAGCAGCCCGCCGCCGACAGGGTCCTACGAGCAGTACTTC. Encoded protein: CASSPPPTGSYEQYF. Full variable domain (outside the CDR3, taken from reference TRBV11-2 and TRBJ2-7): EAGVAQSPRYKIIEKRQSVAFWCNPISGHATLYWYQQILGQGPKLLIQFQNNGVVDDSQLPKDRFSAERLKGVDSTLKIQPAKLEDSAVYLCASSPPPTGSYEQYFGPGTRLTVT.

This clone was observed a few times. J is TRBJ2-4 and V is TRBV12-5, with D unresolved. The CDR3 runs 13 residues. CDR1 is LGHNT and CDR2 is FRNRAP in the germline V gene. The V end was cut by 5 bases, the J end by 0 bases, with 5 bases between. The CDR3 DNA reads TGTGCTAGTGGTGATCTAGCCAAAAACATTCAGTACTTC. Its translation: CASGDLAKNIQYF.

V and J are TRBV4-2 and TRBJ2-7; D perhaps matches TRBD1 (5 bases). The CDR3 covers 15 residues. The ends were cut back, 1 base at V and 3 bases at J, with 13 bases in the middle. The germline V gene has CDR1 LGHNA and CDR2 YNFKEQ. The CDR3 nucleotides are TGTGCCAGCAGCCAAGCTGGACAAGGGGACTACGAGCAGTACTTC. It yields the protein CASSQAGQGDYEQYF.

As regards this clone: The sample has other DNA sequences that encode this CDR3 too. The chain joins TRBV6-5 to TRBJ2-7; D is perhaps TRBD2 (5 bases). With 0 bases removed from V and 1 base from J, the gap between germline ends came to 13 bases. This CDR3 region has 16 residues. Germline CDR1 MNHEY, CDR2 SVGAGI. The CDR3 bases are TGTGCCAGCAGTTACTCCTCAGGAGGCGCATCCTACGAGCAGTACTTC. Its translation: CASSYSSGGASYEQYF.

The chain joins TRBV7-2 to TRBJ2-1, with D possibly being TRBD1 (6 bases). The CDR3 has 15 residues. Trimming left V 1 base short and J 10 bases short, with 17 bases between. Germline assignment: CDR1 SGHTA and CDR2 FQGNSA. The CDR3 spells CASSLDSTGIREQFF. As DNA, the CDR3 is TGTGCCAGCAGCTTAGATAGTACAGGGATCAGGGAGCAGTTCTTC.

This clone was picked up a small number of times. The chain couples TRBV2 to TRBJ2-6, with D unresolved. Trimming removed 10 bases at V and 1 base at J, with 8 bases between. This CDR3 contains 13 residues. Per the germline V gene, CDR1 is SNHLY and CDR2 is FYNNEI. The CDR3 nucleotides read TGTGCCAAGCGAACTTCTGGGGCCAACGTCCTGACTTTC. It yields the protein CAKRTSGANVLTF.

CDR3 sequence (DNA): TGTGCCAGCAGTTCTCCACAGAGTAGCAATCAGCCCCAGCATTTT. Protein product: CASSSPQSSNQPQHF. This rearrangement joins TRBV28 to TRBJ1-5; D uncertain. The V gene lost 4 bases and the J gene lost 0 bases, with 10 bases spanning the gap. The length of the CDR3 is 15 residues. CDR1 is MDHEN and CDR2 is SYDVKM in the germline V gene.

A few counts support this clone. This chain connects TRBV9 to TRBJ1-1, with D tentatively TRBD1 (5 bases). Germline V CDR1 and CDR2: SGDLS, YYNGEE. The V end lost 4 bases, the J end lost 2 bases, and 15 bases lay between the germline ends. This CDR3 is built from 15 residues. CDR3 coding DNA: TGTGCCAGCAGCACAACCGGGACGGTAAACACTGAAGCTTTCTTT. Protein: CASSTTGTVNTEAFF.

The chain combines TRBV7-9 with TRBJ1-1; tentative D call: TRBD1 (6 bases). CDR3 length equals 16 residues. Germline V CDR1 and CDR2: SEHNR, FQNEAQ (reference sequence). Trimming took off 0 bases at V and 5 bases at J, with 16 bases between the two ends. CDR3 sequence reads: CASSLAVAGANTEAFF. Written as DNA, the CDR3 is TGTGCCAGCAGCTTAGCGGTAGCGGGGGCGAATACTGAAGCTTTCTTT.

The chain uses TRBV7-2 and TRBJ2-4, with unresolved D. The CDR3 covers 12 residues. Germline CDR1 is SGHTA and CDR2 is FQGNSA. The V end was cut by 6 bases, the J end by 1 base, with 4 bases between. The CDR3 bases are TGTGCCAGCAGAGATGCCAAAAACATTCAGTACTTC. This encodes CASRDAKNIQYF.

J is TRBJ2-2 and V is TRBV30; possibly TRBD2 for D (6 bases). The CDR3 loop spans 14 amino acids. Trimming removed 4 bases at V and 6 bases at J, with 15 bases between. The germline CDR1 and CDR2 sequences are GTSNPN and SVGIG (reference sequence). CDR3: CAWMASTGAGELFF. In DNA form, the CDR3 reads TGTGCCTGGATGGCGTCCACGGGGGCCGGGGAGCTGTTTTTT.

V usage is TRBV10-3 and J usage is TRBJ2-7; D possibly uses TRBD1 or TRBD2 (5 bases each). Germline assignment: CDR1 ENHRY and CDR2 SYGVKD. This CDR3 spans 12 amino acids. V was pared by 11 bases and J by 7 bases, with 18 bases between. CDR3 sequence (DNA): TGTGCCTCCAACAGGAGATCGGGAGAGCAGTACTTC. Translated, it gives CASNRRSGEQYF.

This clone was found a few times. The CDR3 DNA follows: TGTGCCACGGACAGGGGAGAGACCCAGTACTTC. Its protein is CATDRGETQYF. The rearrangement joins TRBV30 to TRBJ2-5, with 9 bases fitting TRBD1. This CDR3 has 11 residues. Per the germline V gene, CDR1 is GTSNPN and CDR2 is SVGIG (reference sequence). Unmatched junction bases numbered 2, after V lost 8 bases and J lost 4 bases.

The J gene is TRBJ2-6, the V gene TRBV5-6, with a tentative D call TRBD1 (5 bases). V was pared by 4 bases and J by 2 bases, with 19 bases between. CDR3 length: 18 residues. Germline assignment: CDR1 SGHDT and CDR2 YYEEEE. In DNA form, the CDR3 reads TGTGCCAGCAGCACGGACCCGACCTACAGGCCTGGGGCCAACGTCCTGACTTTC. This translates into CASSTDPTYRPGANVLTF.

This clone appeared a few times. This sequence joins TRBV30 and TRBJ2-1; the D is unclear. V lost 3 bases to trimming and J lost 8 bases, with 5 bases between them. CDR1 is GTSNPN and CDR2 is SVGIG in the germline V gene (reference sequence). The CDR3 extends over 10 amino acids. In nucleotides, the CDR3 is TGTGCCTGGAGGGTCCATGAGCAGTTCTTC. Its translation: CAWRVHEQFF.

This clone was observed a handful of times. The V call is TRBV29-1, the J call TRBJ2-6, with D hard to call. Germline-derived CDR1 and CDR2 are SQVTM and ANQGSEA. V lost 4 bases to trimming and J lost 0 bases, with 7 bases between them. The CDR3 is 14 residues long. The CDR3 region has the DNA TGCAGCGTTGCAACCTTCTCTGGGGCCAACGTCCTGACTTTC. It codes for CSVATFSGANVLTF.